The 28 T cell receptor beta chains below all came from one sample that was sequenced in a study of Ad26.COV2.S vaccination and SARS-CoV-2 variants. Specified treatment: some 19 received Ad26.COV2.S at low or high dose, single or two shots; 5 received placebo; per-sample allocation not given. The study sampled participants on day 63 after the first vaccine or placebo injection. TCRdb keeps only in-frame clones here, not all; method: immunoSEQ multiplex PCR. The table includes roughly 700,000 clones, approximately 88% detected once. This specimen was peripheral blood, taken in a trial of Ad26.COV2.S vaccine versus placebo. The receptors were sampled from a person aged 18-60 years who received the Ad26.COV2.S COVID-19 vaccine or a placebo.

The chain links TRBV12-3 or TRBV12-4 to TRBJ2-5; unclear D gene. Trimming took 2 bases from V and 13 from J, leaving 8 bases between them. The CDR3 spans 10 residues. The CDR3 loop is CASSLRRMYF. The CDR3 DNA reads as TGTGCCAGCAGTTTAAGGCGGATGTACTTC.

The J gene is TRBJ2-7, the V gene TRBV6-2 or TRBV6-3, with D perhaps TRBD1 or TRBD2 (5 bases each). The germline V and J ends were trimmed by 0 bases and 9 bases, with 24 bases remaining between them. The CDR3 length is 17 residues. Looked up from germline, CDR1 is MNHEY and CDR2 is SVGEGT. CDR3 sequence: CASSYSGDGRALVRQYF. The CDR3 DNA reads TGTGCCAGCAGTTACTCTGGGGACGGGCGTGCGTTAGTTCGGCAGTACTTC.

This chain links TRBV21-1 with TRBJ2-2; the table's D call TRBD1 went unverified against the DNA. TRBV21-1 is assigned pseudogene status. The CDR3 has 17 residues. In DNA form, the CDR3 reads TGTGCCAGCAGCTTAACAGGGCGCCCGAAACCCACCGGGGAGCTGTTTTTT. This codes for CASSLTGRPKPTGELFF.

This chain joins TRBV9 and TRBJ2-1, with D maybe TRBD2 (6 bases). Trimming pared 4 bases from V and 3 bases from J, leaving 11 bases between. This CDR3 region has 14 residues. CDR1 is SGDLS and CDR2 is YYNGEE in the germline V gene. The CDR3 DNA follows: TGTGCCAGCAGCTCACGACTAGACTACAATGAGCAGTTCTTC. Protein: CASSSRLDYNEQFF.

This chain connects TRBV7-8 to TRBJ2-4, with D possibly being TRBD1 or TRBD2 (6 bases each). Deletions cut 1 base from V and 0 bases from J, with 10 bases between. CDR1 and CDR2 (germline): SGHVS, FQNEAQ. The CDR3 is 16 amino acids. The CDR3 DNA follows: TGTGCCAGCAGCTTAGTTGGGGGGCTAGCCAAAAACATTCAGTACTTC. It encodes CASSLVGGLAKNIQYF.

The chain uses TRBV4-1 and TRBJ2-5; a weak D match, TRBD1 (6 bases). The CDR3 consists of 12 residues. Between the trimmed V and J ends, which lost 6 bases and 3 bases, there was a span of 8 bases. Germline lookup yields CDR1 MGHRA and CDR2 YSYEKL. The CDR3 DNA follows: TGCGCCAGCAGTCGGGACAAAGAGACCCAGTACTTC. Encoded protein: CASSRDKETQYF.

The chain carries TRBV7-3 and TRBJ1-1; TRBD1 aligns across 7 bases. Per germline, CDR1 SGHTA and CDR2 FQGTGA. The junction had 5 bases not matched to a gene; V was cut back by 4 bases and J by 3 bases. CDR3 length: 14 residues. CDR3: CASSSQGRHTEAFF. DNA for the CDR3: TGTGCCAGCAGCTCACAGGGGCGCCACACTGAAGCTTTCTTT.

This chain uses TRBV11-3 with TRBJ2-5, with 7 bases matching TRBD1. Germline CDR1 is SGHNT and CDR2 is YENEEA. The CDR3 runs to 14 residues. V was clipped by 5 bases and J by 4 bases; unmatched bases: 7. DNA for the CDR3: TGTGCCAGCAGCCCCGGGACAGTAGCAGAGACCCAGTACTTC. Its translation: CASSPGTVAETQYF.

The V gene is TRBV6-6, the J gene TRBJ2-3; D is tentatively TRBD1 or TRBD2 (7 bases each). The V end lost 2 bases, the J end lost 2 bases, and 14 bases lay between the germline ends. Per germline, CDR1 MNHNY and CDR2 SVGAGI (reference sequence). This CDR3 is built from 16 residues. The CDR3 reads CASSYGQGGATDTQYF. CDR3 sequence (DNA): TGTGCCAGCAGTTACGGGCAGGGGGGGGCCACAGATACGCAGTATTTT.

This clone has a single count. The rearrangement links TRBV5-1 to TRBJ2-7; 7 bases align to TRBD1. Germline CDR1 is SGHRS and CDR2 is YFSETQ. The V and J ends lost 2 bases and 2 bases, in that order; junction bases with no gene match: 4. CDR3 length equals 14 residues. The CDR3 coding sequence is TGCGCCAGCAGCTTCACAGGGGATGCCTACGAGCAGTACTTC. This codes for CASSFTGDAYEQYF. The entire variable domain, with the rest obtained from reference TRBV5-1 and TRBJ2-7, is as follows: KAGVTQTPRYLIKTRGQQVTLSCSPISGHRSVSWYQQTPGQGLQFLFEYFSETQRNKGNFPGRFSGRQFSNSRSEMNVSTLELGDSALYLCASSFTGDAYEQYFGPGTRLTVT.

Of note for this clone: The identical CDR3 is also encoded by other nucleotide sequences in the sample. The chain uses TRBV27 and TRBJ1-6, with D tentatively TRBD1 (6 bases). Trimming stripped 0 bases from V and 7 bases from J, with 7 bases between. The CDR3 contains 14 residues. Germline CDR1 and CDR2: MNHEY and SMNVEV (reference sequence). In nucleotides, the CDR3 is TGTGCCAGCAGTTTATCAGGGGGGAATTCACCCCTCCACTTT. Translated: CASSLSGGNSPLHF.

V and J are TRBV5-1 and TRBJ1-1; D not resolved. This CDR3 has 14 amino acids. Between the trimmed V and J ends, which lost 4 bases and 1 base, there was a span of 11 bases. Germline V gene lookup returns CDR1 SGHRS and CDR2 YFSETQ. The CDR3 sequence is CASSNRATNTEAFF. The CDR3 DNA is TGCGCCAGCAGCAACCGGGCCACGAACACTGAAGCTTTCTTT.

The chain joins TRBV2 to TRBJ2-3, with TRBD2 matching 10 bases. Germline trimming cut 5 bases from V and 1 base from J; bases unmatched to any gene: 6. CDR3 length: 16 amino acids. Germline CDR1 SNHLY, CDR2 FYNNEI. CDR3 residues: CASSPTGTSGTDTQYF. The CDR3 coding sequence is TGTGCCAGCAGTCCTACCGGGACTAGCGGCACAGATACGCAGTATTTT.

The rearrangement uses TRBV2 and TRBJ2-1; the match to TRBD1 covers 8 bases. This CDR3 region has 15 residues. Germline trimming cut 1 base from V and 8 bases from J; bases unmatched to any gene: 7. The germline V gene has CDR1 SNHLY and CDR2 FYNNEI. The CDR3 here is CASSEGQGARDEQFF. The CDR3 DNA is TGTGCCAGCAGTGAAGGTCAGGGGGCGCGGGATGAGCAGTTCTTC.

This chain connects TRBV24-1 to TRBJ2-1; possible D gene TRBD2, 5 bases. Trimming removed 3 bases at V and 10 bases at J, with 15 bases between. This CDR3 contains 14 residues. CDR1 and CDR2 (germline): KGHDR, SFDVKD. In nucleotides, the CDR3 is TGTGCCACCAGTGATACCGTCGGGGATCGGGAGCAGTTCTTC. Protein sequence: CATSDTVGDREQFF.

The chain has TRBV9 and TRBJ2-2; no clear D. The CDR3 sequence is 13 residues long. The germline gives CDR1 SGDLS, CDR2 YYNGEE. The germline V and J ends were trimmed by 7 bases and 3 bases, with 10 bases remaining between them. Here the CDR3 reads CASVGDYTGELFF. CDR3 coding DNA: TGTGCCAGCGTTGGGGATTACACCGGGGAGCTGTTTTTT. The full variable domain, with the rest looked up from reference TRBV9 and TRBJ2-2, is DSGVTQTPKHLITATGQRVTLRCSPRSGDLSVYWYQQSLDQGLQFLIQYYNGEERAKGNILERFSAQQFPDLHSELNLSSLELGDSALYFCASVGDYTGELFFGEGSRLTVL.

This CDR3 is CASSPAGQGGYEKLFF. CDR3 DNA sequence: TGTGCCAGCTCACCCGCCGGACAGGGAGGTTATGAAAAACTGTTTTTT. The chain uses TRBV18 and TRBJ1-4, with 8 bases identical to TRBD1. CDR1 is KGHSH, CDR2 LQKENI, per germline. The V gene end was trimmed by 3 bases and the J gene end by 6 bases; junction bases not matched to a gene: 9. The CDR3 runs to 16 residues. Using reference TRBV18 and TRBJ1-4 for the parts outside the CDR3, the full variable domain is NAGVMQNPRHLVRRRGQEARLRCSPMKGHSHVYWYRQLPEEGLKFMVYLQKENIIDESGMPKERFSAEFPKEGPSILRIQQVVRGDSAAYFCASSPAGQGGYEKLFFGSGTQLSVL.

This clone has just one count. The V gene is TRBV7-2, the J gene TRBJ1-2; no clear D. CDR1 is SGHTA and CDR2 is FQGNSA in the germline V gene. The CDR3 totals 13 residues. V gave up 0 bases and J gave up 8 bases, with 10 bases separating them. CDR3 region: CASSLAGFGGYTF. CDR3 bases: TGTGCCAGCAGCTTAGCTGGGTTCGGCGGCTACACCTTC. The entire variable domain, with the rest obtained from reference TRBV7-2 and TRBJ1-2, is as follows: GAGVSQSPSNKVTEKGKDVELRCDPISGHTALYWYRQSLGQGLEFLIYFQGNSAPDKSGLPSDRFSAERTGGSVSTLTIQRTQQEDSAVYLCASSLAGFGGYTFGSGTRLTVV.

This clone was seen just once. The genes are TRBV7-2 and TRBJ1-1; D is undetermined. The germline V gene encodes CDR1 SGHTA and CDR2 FQGNSA. The CDR3 has 13 residues. Trimming left V 1 base short and J 3 bases short, with 6 bases between. The CDR3 protein is CASSLGPHTEAFF. The CDR3 nucleotides read TGTGCCAGCAGCTTAGGACCGCACACTGAAGCTTTCTTT. Supplemented by reference TRBV7-2 and TRBJ1-1, the full variable domain reads GAGVSQSPSNKVTEKGKDVELRCDPISGHTALYWYRQSLGQGLEFLIYFQGNSAPDKSGLPSDRFSAERTGGSVSTLTIQRTQQEDSAVYLCASSLGPHTEAFFGQGTRLTVV.

The chain employs TRBV12-3 or TRBV12-4 and TRBJ1-5, with D unresolved. The CDR3 sequence is 12 residues long. V was trimmed by 6 bases and J by 5 bases, leaving 8 bases between them. The CDR3 sequence: CASRFGYQPQHF. Here the CDR3 DNA reads TGTGCCAGCAGGTTCGGTTATCAGCCCCAGCATTTT.

This chain uses TRBV11-2 with TRBJ1-6; 7 nucleotides agree with TRBD1. The CDR3 runs to 14 residues. V lost 5 bases and J lost 6; bases outside the gene matches: 4. The germline V gene has CDR1 SGHAT and CDR2 FQNNGV. The CDR3 loop reads CASSTGTANSPLHF. CDR3 coding DNA: TGTGCCAGCAGCACCGGGACAGCTAATTCACCCCTCCACTTT.

V usage is TRBV3-1 (or the pseudogene TRBV3-2) and J usage is TRBJ2-1, with 7 bases lining up with TRBD2. CDR1 and CDR2 from the germline V gene are LGHDT and YNNKEL (reference sequence). After removal of 3 bases from V and 2 bases from J, the junction contained 10 bases not matched to a gene. The CDR3 sequence is 17 residues long. The chain's CDR3 is CASSHTGGRGAYNEQFF. The CDR3 nucleotides are TGTGCCAGCAGCCACACGGGGGGTAGGGGCGCCTACAATGAGCAGTTCTTC.

This clone was recorded a few times. The chain uses TRBV29-1 and TRBJ2-7; 7 bases fit TRBD1. Germline V gene sequence: CDR1 SQVTM, CDR2 ANQGSEA. J was trimmed by 3 bases and V by 3 bases; bases with no gene match: 2. The CDR3 totals 12 residues. The CDR3 bases are TGCAGCGTTGACGGGACAGACTACGAGCAGTACTTC. Protein: CSVDGTDYEQYF.

This rearrangement joins TRBV19 to TRBJ2-7; 10 bases match TRBD1. Germline CDR1 is LNHDA and CDR2 is SQIVND (reference sequence). J lost 3 bases, V lost 6 bases, and 5 bases had no gene match. This CDR3 has 14 residues. DNA of the CDR3: TGTGCCAGTAGCGGGGACAGGGGAGGCTACGAGCAGTACTTC. Its translation: CASSGDRGGYEQYF.

This clone was seen a handful of times. The V and J genes are TRBV5-6 and TRBJ2-7; D remains unclear. With 2 bases removed from V and 1 base from J, the gap between germline ends came to 4 bases. The germline gives CDR1 SGHDT, CDR2 YYEEEE. CDR3 length: 12 residues. This CDR3 reads CASSFGSYEQYF. The CDR3 DNA reads TGTGCCAGCAGCTTTGGTTCCTACGAGCAGTACTTC.

In nucleotides, the CDR3 is TGTGCCAGCAGCGCCCGGGTGGGGCTAGCGGACTCCTACGAGCAGTACTTC. As protein: CASSARVGLADSYEQYF. This sequence joins TRBV7-2 and TRBJ2-7, with 7 bases matching TRBD2. Looked up from germline, CDR1 is SGHTA and CDR2 is FQGNSA. The CDR3 totals 17 residues. V lost 5 bases to trimming and J lost 0 bases; unmatched junction nucleotides: 13.

V and J are TRBV19 and TRBJ2-3; 13 bases map to TRBD2. J lost 9 bases, V lost 5 bases, and 8 bases had no gene match. This CDR3 region has 15 residues. Per germline, CDR1 LNHDA and CDR2 SQIVND (reference sequence). The CDR3: CASSLTSGGPGTQYF. The DNA for the CDR3 is TGTGCCAGTAGTTTGACTAGCGGGGGGCCGGGGACGCAGTATTTT.

The gene calls are TRBV14 and TRBJ1-2; D not certain. The germline V gene encodes CDR1 SGHDN and CDR2 FVKESK. Deletions cut 1 base from V and 8 bases from J, with 8 bases between. There are 12 residues in the CDR3. The CDR3 region has the DNA TGTGCCAGCAGCCAAGGCTGGGTCGGCTACACCTTC. Amino acid sequence: CASSQGWVGYTF. Based on the CDR3 plus reference TRBV14 and TRBJ1-2, the full variable domain is EAGVTQFPSHSVIEKGQTVTLRCDPISGHDNLYWYRRVMGKEIKFLLHFVKESKQDESGMPNNRFLAERTGGTYSTLKVQPAELEDSGVYFCASSQGWVGYTFGSGTRLTVV.